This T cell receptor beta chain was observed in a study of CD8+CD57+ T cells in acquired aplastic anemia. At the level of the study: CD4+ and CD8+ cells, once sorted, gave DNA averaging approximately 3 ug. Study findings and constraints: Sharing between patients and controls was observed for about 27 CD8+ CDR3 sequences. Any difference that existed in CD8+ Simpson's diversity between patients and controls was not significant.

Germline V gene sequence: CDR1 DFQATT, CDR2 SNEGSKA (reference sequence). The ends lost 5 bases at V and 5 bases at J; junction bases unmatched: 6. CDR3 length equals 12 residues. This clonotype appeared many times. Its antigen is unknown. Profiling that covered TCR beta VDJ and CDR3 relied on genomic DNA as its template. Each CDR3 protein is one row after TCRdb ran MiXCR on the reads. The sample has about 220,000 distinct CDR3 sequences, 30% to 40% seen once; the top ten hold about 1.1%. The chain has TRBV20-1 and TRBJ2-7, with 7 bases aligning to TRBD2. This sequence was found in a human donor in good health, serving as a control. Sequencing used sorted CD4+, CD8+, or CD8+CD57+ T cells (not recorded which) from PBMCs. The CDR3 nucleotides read TGCAGTGCTCCCCGACTAGCCCACGAGCAGTACTTC. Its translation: CSAPRLAHEQYF.